The subject of this entry is one T cell receptor beta chain. The record originates from a study of blood T cell repertoires in COVID-19. Study information: Researchers got acute and convalescent COVID-19 samples from the United States, Italy and Spain. Sources were T cells, B-cell-depleted T cells, or PBMCs; the material itself was cDNA or gDNA.

CDR1 is SGHTA and CDR2 is FQGNSA in the germline V gene. Trimming removed 5 bases at V and 7 bases at J, with 20 bases between. The CDR3 runs 15 residues. Clones were read by immunoSEQ multiplex PCR, and TCRdb kept only the in-frame ones, dropping some. This table holds around 190,000 clones, roughly 90% found once. Sample: peripheral blood. The rearrangement uses TRBV7-2 and TRBJ1-2; D is perhaps TRBD1 (5 bases). This clonotype was sampled from a man aged 65 to 79 with active or convalescent COVID-19. CDR3 loop: CASSPRGAGRVGYTF. The DNA of the CDR3 is TGTGCCAGCAGCCCTAGGGGTGCAGGGAGGGTTGGCTACACCTTC.